This T cell receptor (beta chain) was recorded in a study of blood T cells in healthy people across ages. Only a few counts were recorded for this clonotype. Every sample had a minimum of 7 million PBMCs isolated. There were at least 6 micrograms of total RNA extracted from every sample. The CDR3 totals 17 residues. The trim removed 7 bases at V and 6 bases at J, leaving 19 bases unmatched. Germline CDR1 SEHNR, CDR2 FQNEAQ (reference sequence). The use of a sample-barcoded 5' primer and a J-beta primer mix characterized a second PCR of about 7 to 12 cycles. Every cDNA molecule carried a tag from a template-switch adaptor bearing 12 random nucleotides. One entry per CDR3 protein, called by TCRdb with MiXCR from the 5' RACE reads. The sample has about 1.5 million distinct CDR3 sequences; around 40% are singletons.

The TCR comes from a woman aged 18 to 35 in good health. Material: blood. The chain uses TRBV7-9 and TRBJ1-2; 8 bases agree with TRBD1. The CDR3 reads CASTRSAAGQGPDGYTF. CDR3 in DNA: TGTGCCAGCACGCGATCTGCCGCAGGACAGGGTCCTGATGGCTACACCTTC. Complete variable domain (other parts from reference TRBV7-9 and TRBJ1-2): DTGVSQNPRHKITKRGQNVTFRCDPISEHNRLYWYRQTLGQGPEFLTYFQNEAQLEKSRLLSDRFSAERPKGSFSTLEIQRTEQGDSAMYLCASTRSAAGQGPDGYTFGSGTRLTVV.